These 32 T cell receptor beta chains originate from one sample sequenced in a study of OX40 agonist ivuxolimab in advanced cancers. This table comes from immunoSEQ multiplex PCR, and its TCRdb copy is limited to in-frame clones, with some not included. This table holds roughly 60,000 clones, around 80% found once. Sequenced here: CD4+ or CD8+ T cells sorted from blood, sampled in a trial of the OX40 agonist ivuxolimab. Every receptor here comes from an adult with an advanced solid tumor such as melanoma, head and neck, liver or kidney cancer.

The rearrangement joins TRBV7-9 to TRBJ1-1, with a tentative D call TRBD1 (6 bases). The CDR3 is 14 residues long. V was cut by 4 bases and J by 7 bases, with 16 bases left in between. Germline-derived CDR1 and CDR2 are SEHNR and FQNEAQ (reference sequence). As DNA, the CDR3 is TGTGCCAGCAGCTCCCTGGGGGGGCTCGGTGAAGCTTTCTTT. Its protein product is CASSSLGGLGEAFF.

The chain is built from TRBV9 and TRBJ2-1, with D possibly being TRBD1 (5 bases). CDR1 is SGDLS, CDR2 YYNGEE, per germline. Between the trimmed V and J ends, which lost 0 bases and 2 bases, there was a span of 12 bases. The CDR3 totals 16 residues. The CDR3 protein is CASSVDVRVPYNEQFF. As DNA, the CDR3 is TGTGCCAGCAGCGTAGACGTCAGGGTCCCCTACAATGAGCAGTTCTTC.

The CDR3 sequence is CAWRGGRGRQYF. CDR3 nucleotide sequence: TGTGCCTGGAGAGGGGGCAGGGGACGGCAGTACTTC. The chain is built from TRBV30 and TRBJ2-7; TRBD1 aligns across 7 bases. Germline CDR1 reads GTSNPN; CDR2 reads SVGIG (reference sequence). The CDR3 totals 12 residues. V was pared by 3 bases and J by 9 bases, with 8 bases of the junction left unmatched.

The CDR3 DNA follows: TGTGCCAGCAGTTACCCAGGACAGGGCGATCAGCCCCAGCATTTT. Its translation is CASSYPGQGDQPQHF. The chain joins TRBV6-6 to TRBJ1-5, with 8 nucleotides matching TRBD1. This CDR3 comprises 15 residues. Germline CDR1 and CDR2: MNHNY and SVGAGI (reference sequence). V shed 2 bases, J shed 5 bases, and the junction held 5 bases outside the gene matches.

The CDR3 nucleotides are TGCGCCAGCGGGTTTGACATGTCCAGCGGCTACACCTTC. It translates to CASGFDMSSGYTF. The rearrangement joins TRBV10-2 to TRBJ1-2; D is unresolved. The CDR3 sequence is 13 residues long. The germline V and J ends were trimmed by 8 bases and 8 bases, with 18 bases remaining between them. The V gene's germline CDR1 is WSHSY and CDR2 SAAADI.

The chain couples TRBV9 to TRBJ2-7; 10 bases match TRBD2. The CDR3 has 15 amino acids. The junction had 6 bases not matched to a gene; V was cut back by 3 bases and J by 3 bases. Per germline, CDR1 SGDLS and CDR2 YYNGEE. The CDR3 nucleotides are TGTGCCAGCAGCGCCTCTCCTAGCGGGGGCTACGAGCAGTACTTC. The encoded protein is CASSASPSGGYEQYF.

The chain carries TRBV27 and TRBJ2-7; 13 bases line up with TRBD2. The CDR3 is 16 amino acids. V shed 5 bases, J shed 7 bases, and the junction held 11 bases outside the gene matches. Germline V CDR1 and CDR2: MNHEY, SMNVEV (reference sequence). CDR3 sequence reads: CASSRGTSGRAGEQYF. DNA of the CDR3: TGTGCCAGCAGTCGGGGCACTAGCGGGAGGGCCGGTGAGCAGTACTTC.

The V and J genes are TRBV7-3 and TRBJ1-6; tentative D call: TRBD1 (6 bases). The CDR3 covers 14 residues. CDR1 and CDR2 from the germline V gene are SGHTA and FQGTGA. V lost 6 bases to trimming and J lost 8 bases, with 14 bases between them. DNA for the CDR3: TGTGCCAGCAGTCCCCAGACAGGAGATTCACCCCTCCACTTT. Encoded protein: CASSPQTGDSPLHF. The variable domain in full, with the rest retrieved from reference TRBV7-3 and TRBJ1-6, is GAGVSQTPSNKVTEKGKYVELRCDPISGHTALYWYRQSLGQGPEFLIYFQGTGAADDSGLPNDRFFAVRPEGSVSTLKIQRTERGDSAVYLCASSPQTGDSPLHFGNGTRLTVT.

This chain joins TRBV6-6 and TRBJ2-4; D is possibly TRBD2 (6 bases). The germline gives CDR1 MNHNY, CDR2 SVGAGI (reference sequence). This CDR3 region has 14 residues. With 10 bases removed from V and 0 bases from J, the gap between germline ends came to 13 bases. CDR3 residues: CATWTILAKNIQYF. CDR3 sequence (DNA): TGTGCCACCTGGACTATTCTAGCCAAAAACATTCAGTACTTC.

The rearrangement links TRBV5-5 to TRBJ2-5, with 9 bases lining up with TRBD1. The CDR3 runs to 15 residues. With V trimmed by 4 bases and J by 4 bases, 8 bases remained unmatched. CDR1 is SGHKS, CDR2 YYEKEE, per germline (reference sequence). CDR3 sequence: CASSVGTGGAETQYF. The CDR3 nucleotides are TGTGCCAGCAGCGTAGGTACAGGGGGCGCAGAGACCCAGTACTTC.

The V gene is TRBV5-1, the J gene TRBJ2-1; the D gene is possibly TRBD1 (7 bases). The CDR3 totals 15 residues. From germline, CDR1 is SGHRS and CDR2 YFSETQ. The V end was cut by 2 bases, the J end by 1 base, with 10 bases between. For the CDR3, the DNA is TGCGCCAGCAGCTTTGCAGGGGGGTCCTACAATGAGCAGTTCTTC. It codes for CASSFAGGSYNEQFF.

CDR3: CASSPGPGNTIYF. In DNA form, the CDR3 reads TGTGCCAGCTCACCGGGGCCTGGAAACACCATATATTTT. The chain carries TRBV18 and TRBJ1-3, with D tentatively TRBD1 (5 bases). This CDR3 comprises 13 residues. V dropped 3 bases and J dropped 2 bases, with 5 bases sitting between them. The germline V gene encodes CDR1 KGHSH and CDR2 LQKENI.

In its sample, this clone was seen once. J is TRBJ1-5 and V is TRBV27; TRBD1 might be the D (5 bases). CDR1 MNHEY and CDR2 SMNVEV come from the germline V gene (reference sequence). This CDR3 is built from 13 residues. V was pared by 0 bases and J by 9 bases, with 9 bases between. The CDR3: CASSLSSGTPQHF. The CDR3 DNA follows: TGTGCCAGCAGTTTATCTTCAGGGACGCCCCAGCATTTT.

V is TRBV7-9 and J is TRBJ2-5; 8 positions match TRBD2. This CDR3 contains 15 residues. The germline gives CDR1 SEHNR, CDR2 FQNEAQ (reference sequence). The J segment lost 7 bases and the V segment lost 7 bases, leaving 14 bases of the junction unmatched. DNA for the CDR3: TGTGCCAGCACTTTAGTTAGCGGGACTTTCGGGACCCAGTACTTC. Its protein is CASTLVSGTFGTQYF.

The chain is built from TRBV6-1 and TRBJ2-5; possibly TRBD2 for D (5 bases). Trimming pared 8 bases from V and 3 bases from J, leaving 16 bases between. The length of the CDR3 is 14 residues. Germline values: CDR1 MNHNS, CDR2 SASEGT. This CDR3 is CASQVRARKETQYF. The CDR3 nucleotides are TGTGCCAGCCAAGTGCGGGCCAGGAAAGAGACCCAGTACTTC.

The gene calls are TRBV7-2 and TRBJ2-5; TRBD1 is a possible D gene (6 bases). Germline CDR1 is SGHTA and CDR2 is FQGNSA. Trimming stripped 6 bases from V and 5 bases from J, with 13 bases between. The CDR3 loop spans 13 amino acids. The CDR3 nucleotides are TGTGCCAGCAGTATCTGGGGGCCCGAGACCCAGTACTTC. Residues: CASSIWGPETQYF.

A note on this clone: A read error may produce the germline difference seen at one junction end. The CDR3 nucleotides read TGCGCCAGCAGTTTGGACTCGAACACTGAAGCTTTCTTT. Encoded protein: CASSLDSNTEAFF. The V and J genes are TRBV5-1 and TRBJ1-1, with unresolved D. This CDR3 is 13 amino acids long. The germline V gene has CDR1 SGHRS and CDR2 YFSETQ.

The gene calls are TRBV19 and TRBJ1-1; TRBD1 might be the D (5 bases). V lost 4 bases, J lost 4 bases, and 10 bases lay in between. The CDR3 is 13 residues long. Germline V gene sequence: CDR1 LNHDA, CDR2 SQIVND (reference sequence). This chain's CDR3 is CASSNFGGTEAFF. As DNA, the CDR3 is TGTGCCAGTAGTAATTTCGGGGGCACTGAAGCTTTCTTT.

Only a few counts were recorded for this clone. The chain couples TRBV19 to TRBJ1-5, with a tentative D call TRBD1 (6 bases). This CDR3 has 13 residues. Germline V gene sequence: CDR1 LNHDA, CDR2 SQIVND (reference sequence). Deletions cut 4 bases from V and 5 bases from J, with 9 bases between. The CDR3 here is CASSTNRDQPQHF. In DNA, the CDR3 is TGTGCCAGTAGTACCAACAGGGATCAGCCCCAGCATTTT.

The chain has TRBV7-2 and TRBJ1-2; D gene unclear. Trimming cost V 2 bases and J 8 bases, with 18 bases left between them. This CDR3 spans 15 amino acids. Germline V gives CDR1 SGHTA, CDR2 FQGNSA. The DNA for the CDR3 is TGTGCCAGCAGCTTATGGGTCCTCTTACCACCAGGCTACACCTTC. Its translation: CASSLWVLLPPGYTF.

In nucleotides, the CDR3 is TGTGCCAGCAGCCAAGAAACCCAGGGAGGGGCCCACGAGCAGTACTTC. This encodes CASSQETQGGAHEQYF. The chain combines TRBV4-2 with TRBJ2-7; 7 bases map to TRBD2. V was pared by 0 bases and J by 5 bases, with 10 bases of the junction left unmatched. CDR1 is LGHNA and CDR2 is YNFKEQ in the germline V gene. CDR3 length equals 16 residues.

This clone was detected a few times. The CDR3 bases are TGTGCCAGCGCACGCTCAAATTTGGGGGCCGGCGAGCAGTACTTC. Translation: CASARSNLGAGEQYF. The chain employs TRBV9 and TRBJ2-7, with D maybe TRBD1 (6 bases). Trimming shortened V by 7 bases and J by 6 bases, and 23 bases separated the two germline ends. The germline CDR1 and CDR2 sequences are SGDLS and YYNGEE. The CDR3 is made up of 15 amino acids. Variable domain in full (rest from reference TRBV9 and TRBJ2-7): DSGVTQTPKHLITATGQRVTLRCSPRSGDLSVYWYQQSLDQGLQFLIQYYNGEERAKGNILERFSAQQFPDLHSELNLSSLELGDSALYFCASARSNLGAGEQYFGPGTRLTVT.

The table lists this clone with a count of one. The V gene is TRBV27, the J gene TRBJ1-5; 7 bases align to TRBD1. J was trimmed by 1 base and V by 7 bases; bases with no gene match: 10. CDR1 and CDR2 (germline): MNHEY, SMNVEV (reference sequence). This CDR3 spans 16 amino acids. CDR3 coding DNA: TGTGCCAGCACCGCTTCCCACAGGGGAAGCAATCAGCCCCAGCATTTT. The encoded protein is CASTASHRGSNQPQHF.

The rearrangement joins TRBV7-8 to TRBJ2-2, with 7 bases lining up with TRBD1. V lost 5 bases and J lost 6; bases outside the gene matches: 3. CDR3 length: 13 residues. Looked up from germline, CDR1 is SGHVS and CDR2 is FQNEAQ. CDR3 amino acids: CASSVTGAGELFF. CDR3 coding DNA: TGTGCCAGCAGCGTAACAGGGGCCGGGGAGCTGTTTTTT. Based on the CDR3 plus reference TRBV7-8 and TRBJ2-2, the full variable domain is GAGVSQSPRYKVAKRGQDVALRCDPISGHVSLFWYQQALGQGPEFLTYFQNEAQLDKSGLPSDRFFAERPEGSVSTLKIQRTQQEDSAVYLCASSVTGAGELFFGEGSRLTVL.

The genes are TRBV7-9 and TRBJ1-6; a possible D gene is TRBD1 (6 bases). V lost 1 base, J lost 4 bases, and 8 bases lay in between. Germline lookup yields CDR1 SEHNR and CDR2 FQNEAQ (reference sequence). There are 15 residues in the CDR3. CDR3 amino acids: CASSLGGGYNSPLHF. CDR3 DNA: TGTGCCAGCAGCTTAGGAGGGGGATATAATTCACCCCTCCACTTT.

The chain carries TRBV6-4 and TRBJ2-2, with TRBD1 matching over 7 bases. Trimming removed 6 bases from V and 4 bases from J; junction bases left unmatched: 2. CDR1 and CDR2 from the germline V gene are MRHNA and SNTAGT. The length of the CDR3 is 13 residues. CDR3: CASSRQGTGELFF. CDR3 DNA sequence: TGTGCCAGCAGCAGACAGGGCACCGGGGAGCTGTTTTTT.

J is TRBJ2-5 and V is TRBV5-8; TRBD2 agrees at 7 bases. In germline, CDR1 is SGHTS, CDR2 YDEGEE. The CDR3 is 12 residues long. The V segment lost 3 bases and the J segment 7 bases; nucleotides outside the gene matches: 3. The CDR3 DNA reads TGTGCCAGCAGCTGGTGGGGGGGGACCCAGTACTTC. Its protein product is CASSWWGGTQYF.

The chain has TRBV6-1 and TRBJ1-5, with D hard to call. Germline lookup yields CDR1 MNHNS and CDR2 SASEGT. This CDR3 comprises 14 residues. Trimming cost V 7 bases and J 6 bases, with 16 bases left between them. This CDR3 reads CASTGINRGQPQHF. In DNA, the CDR3 is TGTGCCAGCACGGGGATCAATCGGGGTCAGCCCCAGCATTTT.

CDR3 nucleotide sequence: TGTGCCAGCAGTTACCCAGGGTTGAACACTGAAGCTTTCTTT. This codes for CASSYPGLNTEAFF. The genes are TRBV6-6 and TRBJ1-1, with D possibly TRBD1 on 5 matching bases. Trimming stripped 2 bases from V and 0 bases from J, with 7 bases between. Looked up from germline, CDR1 is MNHNY and CDR2 is SVGAGI (reference sequence). The CDR3 totals 14 residues.

V gene TRBV9 combines with J gene TRBJ2-1; 16 bases are a match to TRBD2. This CDR3 comprises 17 residues. The V segment lost 4 bases and the J segment 8 bases; nucleotides outside the gene matches: 9. The germline V gene has CDR1 SGDLS and CDR2 YYNGEE. The CDR3 coding sequence is TGTGCCAGCAGCCTCCGAGGGACTAGCGGGAGGGGCGATGAGCAGTTCTTC. It is translated as CASSLRGTSGRGDEQFF. Combining the CDR3 with reference TRBV9 and TRBJ2-1 gives the whole variable domain DSGVTQTPKHLITATGQRVTLRCSPRSGDLSVYWYQQSLDQGLQFLIQYYNGEERAKGNILERFSAQQFPDLHSELNLSSLELGDSALYFCASSLRGTSGRGDEQFFGPGTRLTVL.

The table lists this clone with a few counts. The gene calls are TRBV9 and TRBJ1-1, with D possibly matching TRBD1 (6 bases). CDR1 and CDR2 from the germline V gene are SGDLS and YYNGEE. Trimming stripped 4 bases from V and 1 base from J, with 11 bases between. The CDR3 is 14 residues long. This CDR3 reads CASSFGQSNTEAFF. CDR3 coding DNA: TGTGCCAGCAGCTTTGGACAGTCGAACACTGAAGCTTTCTTT.

In its sample, this clone was seen once. The V and J genes are TRBV15 and TRBJ2-6; weak D call: TRBD1 (6 bases). Trimming shortened V by 0 bases and J by 2 bases, and 8 bases separated the two germline ends. The CDR3 contains 16 residues. The germline CDR1 and CDR2 sequences are LNHNV and YYDKDF (reference sequence). The CDR3 region is CATSRDPGAGANVLTF. CDR3 DNA: TGTGCCACCAGCAGAGATCCAGGGGCTGGGGCCAACGTCCTGACTTTC.